This T cell receptor beta chain stems from a study of shared clonotypes between healthy human individuals. Whole-study results and caveats: Unshared clonotypes carried lower generation probabilities than those common to all four donors.

Authors' processing steps: ImmunoSEQ only sent back junction sequences with no quality scores, so filtering was done differently. The protocol was immunoSEQ multiplex PCR, while the TCRdb copy is restricted to in-frame clones and leaves out a portion. The V and J calls and clone size come from that table; D and trimming were worked out from the DNA. The sample holds about 600,000 clones, 97% seen once. Donors comprised healthy HIV-negative adults lacking recent acute infections or vaccinations. As to this clone: Its antigen is unknown.

The CDR3 contains 13 residues. V was clipped by 6 bases and J by 6 bases, with 11 bases between them. CDR1 is MNHNS and CDR2 is SASEGT in the germline V gene. The chain combines TRBV6-1 with TRBJ1-4; no reliable D call. The receptor was isolated from a woman in her thirties in good health. Input material: naive CD4+ T cells sorted from blood. Stated subset: CD45RA+ positively selected. In DNA, the CDR3 is TGTGCCAGCAGCGGTGGGGTGGATGAAAAACTGTTTTTT. Its translation is CASSGGVDEKLFF.